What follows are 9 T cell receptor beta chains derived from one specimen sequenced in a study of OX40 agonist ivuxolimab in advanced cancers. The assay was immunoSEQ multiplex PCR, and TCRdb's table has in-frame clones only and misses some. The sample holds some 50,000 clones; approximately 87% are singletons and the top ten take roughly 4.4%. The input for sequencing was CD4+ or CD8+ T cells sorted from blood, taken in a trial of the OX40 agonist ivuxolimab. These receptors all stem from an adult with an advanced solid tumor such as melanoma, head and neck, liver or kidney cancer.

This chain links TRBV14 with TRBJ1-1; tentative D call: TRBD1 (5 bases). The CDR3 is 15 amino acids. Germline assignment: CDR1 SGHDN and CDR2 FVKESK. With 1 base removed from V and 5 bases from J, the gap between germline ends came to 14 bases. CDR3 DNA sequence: TGTGCCAGCAGCCAAGCGGGGCGACCGGGGACTGAAGCTTTCTTT. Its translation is CASSQAGRPGTEAFF.

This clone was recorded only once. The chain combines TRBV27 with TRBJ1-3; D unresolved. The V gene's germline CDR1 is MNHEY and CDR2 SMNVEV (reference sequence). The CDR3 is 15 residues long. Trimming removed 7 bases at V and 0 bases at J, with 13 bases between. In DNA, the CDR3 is TGTGCCAGCAAAAGTGGACGGGTCTCTGGAAACACCATATATTTT. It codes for CASKSGRVSGNTIYF.

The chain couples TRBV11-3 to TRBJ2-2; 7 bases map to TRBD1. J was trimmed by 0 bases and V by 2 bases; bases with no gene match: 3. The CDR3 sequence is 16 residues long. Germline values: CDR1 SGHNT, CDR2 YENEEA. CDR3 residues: CASSLSGGSNTGELFF. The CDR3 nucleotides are TGTGCCAGCAGCTTATCAGGGGGATCGAACACCGGGGAGCTGTTTTTT.

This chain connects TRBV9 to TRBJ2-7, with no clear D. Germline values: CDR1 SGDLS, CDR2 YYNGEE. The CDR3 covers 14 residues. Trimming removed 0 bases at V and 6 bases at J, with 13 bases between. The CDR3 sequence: CASSVATWVGEQYF. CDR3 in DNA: TGTGCCAGCAGCGTAGCTACGTGGGTCGGCGAGCAGTACTTC.

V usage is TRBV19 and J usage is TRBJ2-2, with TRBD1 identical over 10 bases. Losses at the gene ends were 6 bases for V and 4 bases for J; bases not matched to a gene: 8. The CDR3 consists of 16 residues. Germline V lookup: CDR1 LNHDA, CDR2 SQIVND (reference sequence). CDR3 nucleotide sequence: TGTGCCAGTAGGCCACGACAGGGGGCGGGCACCGGGGAGCTGTTTTTT. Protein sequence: CASRPRQGAGTGELFF.

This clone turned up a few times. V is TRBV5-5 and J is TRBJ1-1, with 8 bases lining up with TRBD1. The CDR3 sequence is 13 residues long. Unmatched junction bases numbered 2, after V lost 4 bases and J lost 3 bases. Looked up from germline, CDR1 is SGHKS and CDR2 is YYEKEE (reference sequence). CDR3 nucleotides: TGTGCCAGCAGCACACAGGGGGACACTGAAGCTTTCTTT. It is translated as CASSTQGDTEAFF.

The CDR3 reads CASSTSRAIGYGYTF. The CDR3 DNA reads TGTGCCAGCAGCACCTCCAGGGCTATAGGCTATGGCTACACCTTC. V gene TRBV9 combines with J gene TRBJ1-2; D might be TRBD1 (5 bases). The V and J ends lost 4 bases and 4 bases respectively, with 17 bases between them. The CDR3 extends over 15 amino acids. Germline CDR1 reads SGDLS; CDR2 reads YYNGEE. Supplemented by reference TRBV9 and TRBJ1-2, the full variable domain reads DSGVTQTPKHLITATGQRVTLRCSPRSGDLSVYWYQQSLDQGLQFLIQYYNGEERAKGNILERFSAQQFPDLHSELNLSSLELGDSALYFCASSTSRAIGYGYTFGSGTRLTVV.

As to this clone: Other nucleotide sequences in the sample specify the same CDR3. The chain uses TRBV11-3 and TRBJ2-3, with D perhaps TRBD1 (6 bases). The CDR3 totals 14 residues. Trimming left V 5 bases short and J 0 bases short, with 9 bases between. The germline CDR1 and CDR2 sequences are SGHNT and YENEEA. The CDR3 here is CASSLTGSTDTQYF. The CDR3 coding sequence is TGTGCCAGCAGCCTGACAGGAAGCACAGATACGCAGTATTTT.

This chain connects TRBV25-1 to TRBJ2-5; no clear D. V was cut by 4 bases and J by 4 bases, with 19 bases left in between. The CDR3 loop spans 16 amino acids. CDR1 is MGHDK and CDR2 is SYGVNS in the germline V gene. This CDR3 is CASSVANNIPGETQYF. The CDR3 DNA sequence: TGTGCCAGCAGTGTAGCTAACAATATACCTGGAGAGACCCAGTACTTC.